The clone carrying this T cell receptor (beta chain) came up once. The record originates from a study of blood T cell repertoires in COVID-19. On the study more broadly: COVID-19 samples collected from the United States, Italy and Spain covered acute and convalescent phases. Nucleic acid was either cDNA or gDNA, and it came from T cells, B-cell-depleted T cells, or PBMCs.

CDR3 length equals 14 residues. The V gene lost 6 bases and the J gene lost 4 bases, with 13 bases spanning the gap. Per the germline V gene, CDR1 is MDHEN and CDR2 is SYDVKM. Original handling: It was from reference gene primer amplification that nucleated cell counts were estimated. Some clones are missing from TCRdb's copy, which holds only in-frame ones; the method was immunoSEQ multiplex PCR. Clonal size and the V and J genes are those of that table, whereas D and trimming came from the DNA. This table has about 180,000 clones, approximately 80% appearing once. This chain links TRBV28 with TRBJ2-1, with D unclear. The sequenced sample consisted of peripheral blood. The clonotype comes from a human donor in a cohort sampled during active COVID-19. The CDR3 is CASSPLQKYNEQFF. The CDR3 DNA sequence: TGTGCCAGCAGCCCTCTTCAGAAATACAATGAGCAGTTCTTC. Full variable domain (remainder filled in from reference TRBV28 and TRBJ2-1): DVKVTQSSRYLVKRTGEKVFLECVQDMDHENMFWYRQDPGLGLRLIYFSYDVKMKEKGDIPEGYSVSREKKERFSLILESASTNQTSMYLCASSPLQKYNEQFFGPGTRLTVL.